The entry below gives a single T cell receptor beta chain sequence along with its context. Its antigen is unknown. No much larger clone is present one base from it, and per-base qualities are unavailable. The donors belonged to the validation cohort of about 130 subjects, which was separate from the approximately 680-subject first cohort. CDR1 LNHNV and CDR2 YYDKDF were looked up in the germline V gene (reference sequence). V and J are truncated by 5 bases and 0 bases respectively, leaving an intervening sequence of 14 bases. The CDR3, from cysteine to phenylalanine, totals 17 residues. Only the CDR3 portion is preserved as DNA: 51 bases, with reading frame beginning at the first base. The library was produced with the immunoSEQ multiplex PCR assay. Concerning the study's data processing: A statistical classification framework was built to diagnose cytomegalovirus status from the catalog of TCR beta chain sequences. TCRdb limited this immuneACCESS table to in-frame rearrangements with V and J called. A share of clones is missing; checked studies link under half to unresolved V genes, and the rest is unexplained. D and trimming come from the DNA, and the V and J calls and clone size come from that table. For this sample the table gives 170,000 or so clones, of which about four fifths were detected only once. The top ten clonotypes cover around 2.8% of the sample.

This entry is derived from a study of cytomegalovirus exposure and HLA in healthy donors (dated by TCRdb to 2016 to 2017). A note on the overall study: According to a later analysis, the approximately 120 validation repertoires were produced on the same platform as the 666 repertoires of the first cohort. The aim of the study was to test whether cataloging public T cell receptors could identify signatures of past pathogen exposure. Besides the first cohort of more than 650 subjects, a separate validation cohort made up of about 120 different subjects was used. The study combined high-throughput TCR immunosequencing, statistical association of individual TCRs with disease status, and machine learning to predict cytomegalovirus infection status. Study-wide conclusions, independent of this receptor: Subsequent analysis determined that TCRs grouped into clusters in the first cohort also showed a tendency toward co-occurrence across the 90 to 150 validation repertoires, and 94% of cluster scores exceeded 0. The classifier was reported to diagnose cytomegalovirus status with high specificity and sensitivity in both the original and validation cohorts. A later analysis lacked HLA typing for the validation cohort, so it scored co-occurrence in that cohort across all 110 or so repertoires. In vitro tests confirmed that a few of the cytomegalovirus-associated TCR beta chains recognize cytomegalovirus antigens. Most TCR sequences were observed very rarely across donors, whereas some public TCRs were present in many individuals. According to the authors, the approach could potentially be generalized to other disease states and immunological phenotypes. The study listed 164 TCR beta chains as associated with cytomegalovirus.

This clonotype was obtained from a woman aged 18 to 35 in good health and CMV-seropositive. The chain is made from TRBV15 and TRBJ2-6; TRBD2 is a weak D gene call, 5 bases matching. What was sequenced was PBMCs. This receptor has the CDR3 CATSPPGSLSGANVLTF. The DNA sequence is given as TGTGCCACCAGCCCGCCGGGATCTCTCTCTGGGGCCAACGTCCTGACTTTC.